Presented here are 11 T cell receptor beta chains from one specimen sequenced in a study of identical twins. TCRdb used MiXCR to reprocess the 5' RACE reads, holding one entry per CDR3 protein. The sample contains a few hundred thousand distinct CDR3 sequences, 8% to 9.5% of which appear only once. The data were also submitted as part of a second study, on yellow fever vaccine responses in identical twins.

The sample taken for sequencing was CD8+ T cells sorted from blood. These receptors were collected from a woman in her late teens or twenties in good health.

In its sample, this clonotype was seen a few times. The chain has TRBV5-6 and TRBJ2-5; 9 bases line up with TRBD1. Germline trimming cut 5 bases from V and 1 base from J; bases unmatched to any gene: 12. The germline gives CDR1 SGHDT, CDR2 YYEEEE. This CDR3 contains 17 residues. The DNA for the CDR3 is TGTGCCAGCAGTCGGGACAGGGAGGAGTCCCTCCAAGAGACCCAGTACTTC. Its translation: CASSRDREESLQETQYF.

This clonotype was found many times. The chain employs TRBV12-3 or TRBV12-4 and TRBJ2-5; the D gene could be TRBD1 or TRBD2 (5 bases each). The CDR3 length is 15 residues. The V end was cut by 3 bases, the J end by 2 bases, with 13 bases between. CDR3 sequence (DNA): TGTGCCAGCAGTTTGGCCGGGGCTATTCAAGAGACCCAGTACTTC. This sequence encodes CASSLAGAIQETQYF.

Many counts were recorded for this clonotype. This rearrangement joins TRBV12-3 or TRBV12-4 to TRBJ2-7, with D perhaps matching TRBD1 or TRBD2 (5 bases each). V shed 8 bases and J shed 1 base, with 12 bases lying between them. The CDR3 contains 13 residues. The DNA for the CDR3 is TGTGCCAGCGGAAATGGGGGTTCCTACGAGCAGTACTTC. Encoded protein: CASGNGGSYEQYF.

This chain joins TRBV14 and TRBJ2-5; the D gene is possibly TRBD2 (7 bases). V dropped 0 bases and J dropped 5 bases, with 13 bases sitting between them. The CDR3 totals 15 residues. Germline V gene sequence: CDR1 SGHDN, CDR2 FVKESK. Here the CDR3 reads CASSQDQAGAETQYF. CDR3 DNA: TGTGCCAGCAGCCAAGATCAGGCGGGGGCGGAGACCCAGTACTTC.

This chain uses TRBV6-4 with TRBJ2-3; 9 nucleotides match TRBD2. J lost 6 bases, V lost 3 bases, and 7 bases had no gene match. The CDR3 has 15 amino acids. Germline CDR1 and CDR2: MRHNA and SNTAGT. This chain's CDR3 is CASSEGSGSSDTQYF. The CDR3 DNA reads as TGTGCCAGCAGTGAGGGTAGCGGGAGCAGCGATACGCAGTATTTT.

This clonotype showed up many times. The chain carries TRBV28 and TRBJ2-7; tentative D call: TRBD1 (5 bases). Germline V gives CDR1 MDHEN, CDR2 SYDVKM. The CDR3 is 12 residues long. Trimming took off 5 bases at V and 4 bases at J, with 9 bases between the two ends. As DNA, the CDR3 is TGTGCCAGCAGTGCTCAGGGTTACGAGCAGTACTTC. It yields the protein CASSAQGYEQYF.

The J gene is TRBJ2-6, the V gene TRBV20-1; a weak D match, TRBD2 (6 bases). This CDR3 is 16 amino acids long. Germline CDR1 and CDR2: DFQATT and SNEGSKA (reference sequence). V gave up 5 bases and J gave up 0 bases, with 14 bases separating them. The CDR3 nucleotides read TGCAGTGCTCGAGGGACTGCGCCCTCTGGGGCCAACGTCCTGACTTTC. Encoded protein: CSARGTAPSGANVLTF.

A note on this clonotype: This may be a read error: a much more frequent sequence differs by one nucleotide. The chain couples TRBV4-2 to TRBJ2-7; 12 nucleotides match TRBD1. The junction had 7 bases not matched to a gene; V was cut back by 2 bases and J by 5 bases. The CDR3 runs to 16 residues. CDR1 is LGHNA, CDR2 YNFKEQ, per germline. The CDR3 is CASSQNLGQGADEQYF. CDR3 coding DNA: TGTGCCAGCAGCCAAAACCTGGGACAGGGGGCAGACGAGCAGTACTTC.

The table lists this clonotype with a few counts. This sequence joins TRBV29-1 and TRBJ2-2; D tentatively reads TRBD1 or TRBD2 (5 bases each). Per the germline V gene, CDR1 is SQVTM and CDR2 is ANQGSEA. Between the trimmed V and J ends, which lost 6 bases and 4 bases, there was a span of 9 bases. This CDR3 region has 12 residues. In DNA form, the CDR3 reads TGCAGCGTGGCCGGGACCACCGGGGAGCTGTTTTTT. Amino acid sequence: CSVAGTTGELFF.

The V call is TRBV11-2, the J call TRBJ2-3; D remains ambiguous. This CDR3 comprises 13 residues. In germline, CDR1 is SGHAT, CDR2 FQNNGV. Trimming took 3 bases from V and 6 from J, leaving 10 bases between them. CDR3 sequence reads: CASSFGFSDTQYF. As DNA, the CDR3 is TGTGCCAGCAGCTTCGGGTTCTCGGATACGCAGTATTTT.

This clonotype appeared many times. The V and J genes are TRBV9 and TRBJ2-7; TRBD2 agrees at 9 bases. This CDR3 comprises 16 residues. V trimming: 3 bases; J trimming: 6 bases; junction bases outside the gene matches: 13. Looked up from germline, CDR1 is SGDLS and CDR2 is YYNGEE. The CDR3 DNA is TGTGCCAGCAGCGACCGTAGCGGGAGCGTGGTAGGCGAGCAGTACTTC. This codes for CASSDRSGSVVGEQYF.